The 20 T cell receptor beta chains below all came from one sample that was sequenced in a study of CD8+ T cells in alopecia areata. cDNA serving as the sequencing template came from extracted, reverse transcribed RNA. The assay was immunoSEQ multiplex PCR, and TCRdb's table has in-frame clones only and misses some. The table records about 150,000 clones, about 56% of them present only once. Treatment: oral pan-JAK inhibitor, 5-10 mg twice daily. This sample comprised CD8+ T cells sorted from blood, obtained at week 4, from a patient treated with tofacitinib. All receptors come from a human donor with alopecia areata.

The rearrangement uses TRBV27 and TRBJ2-1; 7 bases line up with TRBD1. The germline CDR1 and CDR2 sequences are MNHEY and SMNVEV (reference sequence). The CDR3 has 13 residues. Trimming at V came to 4 bases and at J to 4 bases, leaving 1 base not matched to a gene. DNA of the CDR3: TGTGCCAGCAGTTGGGACAGTTACAATGAGCAGTTCTTC. Protein product: CASSWDSYNEQFF.

The chain joins TRBV7-9 to TRBJ2-3; D tentatively reads TRBD1 or TRBD2 (5 bases each). Germline assignment: CDR1 SEHNR and CDR2 FQNEAQ (reference sequence). V lost 5 bases and J 12 bases, leaving 12 bases between the germline ends. The CDR3 runs 11 residues. The CDR3 nucleotides are TGTGCCAGCAGCCCCGGGACCAAACAGTATTTT. It specifies CASSPGTKQYF.

This clone was counted many times. This rearrangement joins TRBV4-3 to TRBJ2-3; 14 bases line up with TRBD2. CDR1 LGHNA and CDR2 YSLEER come from the germline V gene. With V trimmed by 0 bases and J by 8 bases, 4 bases remained unmatched. CDR3 size: 16 residues. The CDR3 protein is CASSQETSGGAGTQYF. The CDR3 region has the DNA TGCGCCAGCAGCCAAGAGACTAGCGGGGGGGCGGGTACGCAGTATTTT.

This clone was picked up a small number of times. The V call is TRBV6-6, the J call TRBJ2-1; 10 positions match TRBD2. This CDR3 has 14 residues. Germline V CDR1 and CDR2: MNHNY, SVGAGI (reference sequence). V was clipped by 8 bases and J by 8 bases; unmatched bases: 9. The CDR3, as DNA: TGTGCCAGCCGCATAGCGGGGGGCCGGGATGAGCAGTTCTTC. Translated, it gives CASRIAGGRDEQFF.

The chain combines TRBV5-3 with TRBJ1-5; D is unresolved. TRBV5-3 is recorded as an ORF, its role being uncertain. This CDR3 spans 12 amino acids. V was trimmed by 1 base and J by 1 base, leaving 0 bases between them. DNA for the CDR3: TGTGCCAGAAGCTTGAGCAATCAGCCCCAGCATTTT. It specifies CARSLSNQPQHF.

V is TRBV30 and J is TRBJ1-5, with TRBD1 matching 8 bases. Germline values: CDR1 GTSNPN, CDR2 SVGIG (reference sequence). This CDR3 is built from 13 residues. The trim removed 1 base at V and 7 bases at J, leaving 3 bases unmatched. The CDR3 protein is CAWSAQGGQPQHF. In DNA, the CDR3 is TGTGCCTGGAGTGCACAGGGGGGACAGCCCCAGCATTTT.

The CDR3 nucleotides read TGTGCCAGCAGTTTTGACACTGTCTACTACGAGCAGTACTTC. As protein: CASSFDTVYYEQYF. The chain employs TRBV27 and TRBJ2-7; D call uncertain. Germline V lookup: CDR1 MNHEY, CDR2 SMNVEV (reference sequence). Trimming left V 3 bases short and J 3 bases short, with 12 bases between. This CDR3 comprises 14 residues.

CDR3 protein: CASSPPRGHSTDTQYF. CDR3 nucleotide sequence: TGTGCCAGCAGCCCTCCCAGGGGCCATAGCACAGATACGCAGTATTTT. This rearrangement joins TRBV7-9 to TRBJ2-3, with D tentatively TRBD1 (6 bases). The germline gives CDR1 SEHNR, CDR2 FQNEAQ (reference sequence). CDR3 length equals 16 residues. Trimming cost V 5 bases and J 0 bases, with 15 bases left between them.

The chain carries TRBV19 and TRBJ2-7, with 7 bases fitting TRBD1. CDR1 and CDR2 (germline): LNHDA, SQIVND (reference sequence). CDR3 length: 14 residues. Germline trimming cut 5 bases from V and 0 bases from J; bases unmatched to any gene: 4. The CDR3 nucleotides read TGTGCCAGTAGTCCCACAGGGGACTCCTACGAGCAGTACTTC. It yields the protein CASSPTGDSYEQYF.

J is TRBJ2-7 and V is TRBV27, with a tentative D call TRBD1 (5 bases). Trimming stripped 4 bases from V and 0 bases from J, with 10 bases between. Germline V gives CDR1 MNHEY, CDR2 SMNVEV (reference sequence). There are 14 residues in the CDR3. CDR3 DNA sequence: TGTGCCAGCAGTTCCCTGGACAACTCCTACGAGCAGTACTTC. Its translation is CASSSLDNSYEQYF.

This clone was detected once. The rearrangement uses TRBV2 and TRBJ1-5; D is uncertain. CDR3 length: 13 residues. Trimming cost V 6 bases and J 6 bases, with 12 bases left between them. Germline values: CDR1 SNHLY, CDR2 FYNNEI. The CDR3 is CASSAALGQPQHF. CDR3 bases: TGTGCCAGCAGCGCTGCATTGGGTCAGCCCCAGCATTTT.

This clone appeared a few times. The chain couples TRBV10-3 to TRBJ2-7, with D perhaps matching TRBD1 or TRBD2 (5 bases each). The CDR3 is made up of 14 amino acids. Trimming cost V 3 bases and J 2 bases, with 11 bases left between them. Germline V gene lookup returns CDR1 ENHRY and CDR2 SYGVKD. For the CDR3, the DNA is TGTGCCATCAGTGAACAGACAGCGGCCTACGAGCAGTACTTC. It is translated as CAISEQTAAYEQYF.

This rearrangement joins TRBV5-1 to TRBJ1-5; a possible D gene is TRBD1 (6 bases). The CDR3 has 15 amino acids. V lost 4 bases and J lost 3, with 14 bases in between. Germline CDR1 reads SGHRS; CDR2 reads YFSETQ. The CDR3 coding sequence is TGCGCCAGCAGCAGGTCGGGGGGCCCCAATCAGCCCCAGCATTTT. Protein product: CASSRSGGPNQPQHF.

This clone was seen a few times. This chain connects TRBV6-4 to TRBJ2-6, with D unresolved. V dropped 3 bases and J dropped 0 bases, with 6 bases sitting between them. Germline loops: CDR1 MRHNA, CDR2 SNTAGT. The CDR3 runs to 15 residues. The CDR3 sequence is CASSEQSSGANVLTF. The CDR3 DNA sequence: TGTGCCAGCAGTGAACAGAGCTCTGGGGCCAACGTCCTGACTTTC.

This chain joins TRBV29-1 and TRBJ1-5, with D perhaps matching TRBD1 (5 bases). V gave up 7 bases and J gave up 0 bases, with 16 bases separating them. CDR3 length: 15 residues. From germline, CDR1 is SQVTM and CDR2 ANQGSEA. In DNA form, the CDR3 reads TGCAGCGCCGCAGGGACGGATAATAGCAATCAGCCCCAGCATTTT. Protein product: CSAAGTDNSNQPQHF. Together with reference TRBV29-1 and TRBJ1-5, the CDR3 gives the full variable domain: SAVISQKPSRDICQRGTSLTIQCQVDSQVTMMFWYRQQPGQSLTLIATANQGSEATYESGFVIDKFPISRPNLTFSTLTVSNMSPEDSSIYLCSAAGTDNSNQPQHFGDGTRLSIL.

The rearrangement links TRBV10-3 to TRBJ1-2, with TRBD1 identical over 7 bases. Unmatched junction bases numbered 8, after V lost 2 bases and J lost 2 bases. The CDR3 is made up of 16 amino acids. Germline lookup yields CDR1 ENHRY and CDR2 SYGVKD. CDR3 in amino acids: CAISETMRQGNYGYTF. The CDR3 bases are TGTGCCATCAGTGAGACTATGCGACAGGGCAACTATGGCTACACCTTC.

The chain couples TRBV7-9 to TRBJ1-1; tentatively, D is TRBD1 (5 bases). The germline gives CDR1 SEHNR, CDR2 FQNEAQ (reference sequence). The CDR3 has 12 amino acids. The V and J ends lost 9 bases and 5 bases respectively, with 13 bases between them. CDR3 DNA sequence: TGTGCCAGTACGGGACTCGGGACTGAAGCTTTCTTT. The encoded protein is CASTGLGTEAFF.

The chain carries TRBV4-1 and TRBJ1-2; a weak D match, TRBD1 (6 bases). This CDR3 contains 15 residues. Germline V CDR1 and CDR2: MGHRA, YSYEKL. Between the trimmed V and J ends, which lost 3 bases and 7 bases, there was a span of 18 bases. CDR3 sequence: CASSQPNREISGYTF. CDR3 bases: TGCGCCAGCAGCCAGCCAAACAGGGAAATAAGTGGCTACACCTTC.

This clone turned up a few times. This chain uses TRBV14 with TRBJ2-1, with 9 positions matching TRBD1. The CDR3 is made up of 15 amino acids. Trimming cost V 2 bases and J 7 bases; bases outside gene matches: 6. CDR1 is SGHDN, CDR2 FVKESK, per germline. The CDR3 bases are TGTGCCAGCAGCCAACTACAGGGGGCGAGGAATGAGCAGTTCTTC. The encoded protein is CASSQLQGARNEQFF.

The chain carries TRBV9 and TRBJ2-5; 10 nucleotides match TRBD1. Germline CDR1 and CDR2: SGDLS and YYNGEE. The CDR3 covers 15 residues. Trimming took 3 bases from V and 3 from J; bases not matched to a gene: 5. For the CDR3, the DNA is TGTGCCAGCAGCGCCCCGGACAGGGGGAAAGAGACCCAGTACTTC. It specifies CASSAPDRGKETQYF.